The 21 T cell receptor beta chains below all came from one sample that was sequenced in a study of CD8 T cells in Susac syndrome. An amount of RNA that ranged from roughly 0.5 to 1 ug was reverse transcribed with random hexamers. From the immunoSEQ multiplex PCR reads, TCRdb called clonotypes with MiXCR, one entry per CDR3 protein. Counted here are about 180,000 distinct CDR3 sequences, about 94% occurring once; the ten biggest clones make up around 0.09%. Sequenced input: CD4+ T cells from PBMCs. The receptors shown here come from a human donor with multiple sclerosis.

This clonotype was detected once. J is TRBJ1-1 and V is TRBV3-1; a weak D match, TRBD1 (6 bases). CDR1 and CDR2 from the germline V gene are LGHDT and YNNKEL (reference sequence). The CDR3 consists of 14 residues. The V end lost 2 bases, the J end lost 1 base, and 8 bases lay between the germline ends. Here the CDR3 DNA reads TGTGCCAGCAGCCAACTGACAGGGAACACTGAAGCTTTCTTT. Residues: CASSQLTGNTEAFF.

The chain recombines TRBV4-2 with TRBJ1-2; a weak D match, TRBD1 (5 bases). V lost 0 bases and J 12 bases, leaving 14 bases between the germline ends. CDR3 length: 13 residues. The germline V gene has CDR1 LGHNA and CDR2 YNFKEQ. CDR3 in amino acids: CASSQEYRHSNTF. The CDR3 bases are TGTGCCAGCAGCCAAGAGTACAGGCATTCTAACACCTTC.

J is TRBJ2-1 and V is TRBV7-2; the D gene is possibly TRBD1 (6 bases). The CDR3 loop spans 14 amino acids. Germline V gene data show CDR1 as SGHTA and CDR2 as FQGNSA. V lost 3 bases to trimming and J lost 4 bases, with 10 bases between them. In DNA form, the CDR3 reads TGTGCCAGCAGCTTTATGGACAGATACAATGAGCAGTTCTTC. As protein: CASSFMDRYNEQFF.

This clonotype was seen a handful of times. The chain links TRBV4-1 to TRBJ2-5; D might be TRBD2 (5 bases). The V gene lost 3 bases and the J gene lost 0 bases, with 8 bases spanning the gap. This CDR3 has 14 amino acids. Germline lookup yields CDR1 MGHRA and CDR2 YSYEKL. CDR3 region: CASSQSGYQETQYF. CDR3 bases: TGCGCCAGCAGCCAGAGCGGTTACCAAGAGACCCAGTACTTC.

CDR3 loop: CASSSMRQQETQYF. In DNA, the CDR3 is TGTGCCAGCAGCTCCATGAGACAGCAAGAGACCCAGTACTTC. The rearrangement joins TRBV7-9 to TRBJ2-5; D may be TRBD1 (5 bases). With 4 bases removed from V and 2 bases from J, the gap between germline ends came to 11 bases. The germline V gene encodes CDR1 SEHNR and CDR2 FQNEAQ (reference sequence). The CDR3 consists of 14 residues. Based on the CDR3 plus reference TRBV7-9 and TRBJ2-5, the full variable domain is DTGVSQNPRHKITKRGQNVTFRCDPISEHNRLYWYRQTLGQGPEFLTYFQNEAQLEKSRLLSDRFSAERPKGSFSTLEIQRTEQGDSAMYLCASSSMRQQETQYFGPGTRLLVL.

The chain combines TRBV29-1 with TRBJ2-3, with TRBD1 matching 7 bases. V was clipped by 6 bases and J by 4 bases; unmatched bases: 4. The CDR3 extends over 12 amino acids. Looked up from germline, CDR1 is SQVTM and CDR2 is ANQGSEA. CDR3 bases: TGCAGCGTCAGACAGGGCCCAGATACGCAGTATTTT. Encoded protein: CSVRQGPDTQYF.

In DNA, the CDR3 is TGTGCCAGCAGCGTAGGTACAGGGAGTCAGCCCCAGCATTTT. Its protein is CASSVGTGSQPQHF. The chain uses TRBV9 and TRBJ1-5; D perhaps matches TRBD1 (6 bases). V lost 0 bases to trimming and J lost 6 bases, with 10 bases between them. The CDR3 loop spans 14 amino acids. Per germline, CDR1 SGDLS and CDR2 YYNGEE.

The J gene is TRBJ2-7, the V gene TRBV29-1; D gene uncertain. The V gene lost 4 bases and the J gene lost 3 bases, with 10 bases spanning the gap. Germline V gives CDR1 SQVTM, CDR2 ANQGSEA. This CDR3 has 12 amino acids. CDR3 sequence: CSVVLDRYEQYF. CDR3 DNA sequence: TGCAGCGTTGTTTTAGACCGCTACGAGCAGTACTTC.

The CDR3 DNA reads TGTGCCACCAGTGACCTCGGACAGGGGATTGCAGAGACCCAGTACTTC. Protein: CATSDLGQGIAETQYF. This rearrangement joins TRBV24-1 to TRBJ2-5; 9 nucleotides match TRBD1. This CDR3 has 16 amino acids. V trimming: 4 bases; J trimming: 4 bases; junction bases outside the gene matches: 9. Germline V CDR1 and CDR2: KGHDR, SFDVKD.

This chain links TRBV7-9 with TRBJ2-7; TRBD1 is a possible D gene (6 bases). The CDR3 has 14 residues. Germline V gene data show CDR1 as SEHNR and CDR2 as FQNEAQ (reference sequence). V lost 6 bases and J 2 bases, leaving 14 bases between the germline ends. The CDR3 DNA is TGTGCCAGCAGGAGAGGGGCAGGGGCCTACGAGCAGTACTTC. Translation gives CASRRGAGAYEQYF.

The chain links TRBV30 to TRBJ1-6; 9 bases match TRBD1. In germline, CDR1 is GTSNPN, CDR2 SVGIG (reference sequence). V trimming: 8 bases; J trimming: 16 bases; junction bases outside the gene matches: 15. The CDR3 is 13 amino acids. Here the CDR3 reads CAGTGQGLSQLHF. The CDR3 DNA reads as TGTGCCGGGACGGGACAGGGCCTTTCCCAACTCCACTTT.

J is TRBJ1-5 and V is TRBV19, with no clear D. Germline V CDR1 and CDR2: LNHDA, SQIVND (reference sequence). This CDR3 is 13 amino acids long. Trimming took off 0 bases at V and 4 bases at J, with 4 bases between the two ends. Here the CDR3 DNA reads TGTGCCAGTAGTATAGATCTGAATCAGCCCCAGCATTTT. Residues: CASSIDLNQPQHF.

The chain links TRBV27 to TRBJ2-4, with D uncertain. The CDR3 sequence is 13 residues long. The germline V and J ends were trimmed by 4 bases and 5 bases, with 9 bases remaining between them. Germline-derived CDR1 and CDR2 are MNHEY and SMNVEV (reference sequence). The CDR3 bases are TGTGCCAGCAGTTGGGGTCCCGAAAACATTCAGTACTTC. As protein: CASSWGPENIQYF.

This rearrangement joins TRBV5-4 to TRBJ1-4; TRBD1 agrees at 9 bases. Trimming at V came to 4 bases and at J to 14 bases, leaving 18 bases not matched to a gene. CDR1 SGHNT and CDR2 YYREEE come from the germline V gene (reference sequence). This CDR3 has 16 residues. In DNA, the CDR3 is TGTGCCAGCAGCCTGGGTTCGGGACAGGGTGCTGGGAAGCTGTTTTTT. This sequence encodes CASSLGSGQGAGKLFF.

The chain's CDR3 is CSAIRDRESETQYF. The CDR3 region has the DNA TGCAGCGCTATCCGGGACAGGGAGTCCGAGACCCAGTACTTC. J is TRBJ2-5 and V is TRBV29-1; the match to TRBD1 covers 9 bases. V dropped 7 bases and J dropped 5; count of bases not matched to a gene: 11. The germline V gene encodes CDR1 SQVTM and CDR2 ANQGSEA. This CDR3 is built from 14 residues.

The V gene is TRBV30, the J gene TRBJ2-1; 7 nucleotides align to TRBD1. In germline, CDR1 is GTSNPN, CDR2 SVGIG (reference sequence). This CDR3 spans 16 amino acids. Trimming at V came to 0 bases and at J to 8 bases, leaving 13 bases not matched to a gene. CDR3 sequence (DNA): TGTGCCTGGAGTGTACCTCTACAGGGGATTTGGGATGAGCAGTTCTTC. Amino acid sequence: CAWSVPLQGIWDEQFF.

This clonotype has only a few counts. The chain has TRBV30 and TRBJ1-1; no clear D. The CDR3 spans 13 residues. From germline, CDR1 is GTSNPN and CDR2 SVGIG (reference sequence). Trimming took 7 bases from V and 0 from J, leaving 12 bases between them. The CDR3 coding sequence is TGTGCCTCGAAATCCACCGTGAACACTGAAGCTTTCTTT. Amino acid sequence: CASKSTVNTEAFF.

The chain links TRBV24-1 to TRBJ2-5; unclear D gene. The germline V gene has CDR1 KGHDR and CDR2 SFDVKD. The V and J ends lost 9 bases and 5 bases respectively, with 9 bases between them. The CDR3 loop spans 11 amino acids. The CDR3 loop reads CATQRRETQYF. Here the CDR3 DNA reads TGTGCCACCCAGAGACGGGAGACCCAGTACTTC.

The V gene is TRBV20-1, the J gene TRBJ2-3, with TRBD2 identical over 9 bases. Germline V lookup: CDR1 DFQATT, CDR2 SNEGSKA (reference sequence). The CDR3 covers 13 residues. After removal of 7 bases from V and 1 base from J, the junction contained 3 bases not matched to a gene. The DNA of the CDR3 is TGCAGTGTCGGCGGGGGGGGCACAGATACGCAGTATTTT. It codes for CSVGGGGTDTQYF.

V and J are TRBV28 and TRBJ2-7; the D gene is possibly TRBD1 (5 bases). Germline lookup yields CDR1 MDHEN and CDR2 SYDVKM. The CDR3 has 14 residues. The ends were cut back, 3 bases at V and 5 bases at J, with 14 bases in the middle. CDR3 in DNA: TGTGCCAGCAGTTTGGTGCAGGCCAGGGACGAGCAGTACTTC. It is translated as CASSLVQARDEQYF.

The CDR3 loop reads CASSQARLQGADTQYF. In DNA, the CDR3 is TGTGCCAGCAGCCAAGCCAGGCTACAGGGGGCGGATACGCAGTATTTT. The chain combines TRBV3-1 with TRBJ2-3, with 9 bases aligning to TRBD1. The J segment lost 6 bases and the V segment lost 1 base, leaving 8 bases of the junction unmatched. The CDR3 has 16 residues. Germline CDR1 LGHDT, CDR2 YNNKEL (reference sequence).